In this sample, the clone carrying this T cell receptor beta chain turned up a few times. Investigators reverse transcribed all isolated RNA, so they sequenced expressed TCRB transcripts. The protocol was immunoSEQ multiplex PCR, while the TCRdb copy is restricted to in-frame clones and leaves out a portion. This sample has under 900,000 clones, with roughly 17% found just once. The sample originates from a study of beta chain features in type 1 diabetes. Per germline, CDR1 SGHVS and CDR2 FNYEAQ. V was clipped by 0 bases and J by 6 bases, with 9 bases between them. The CDR3 is 14 amino acids. Sequencing used naive CD4+ T cells from blood. This receptor was taken from a woman aged 18-29 years in good health. V gene TRBV7-6 combines with J gene TRBJ1-5; possibly TRBD1 for D (5 bases). The CDR3 loop reads CASSLAGVTQPQHF. CDR3 bases: TGTGCCAGCAGCTTAGCGGGGGTTACTCAGCCCCAGCATTTT.